This entry lists 12 T cell receptor beta chains sequenced from one sample in a study of Graves' ophthalmopathy and Graves' hyperthyroidism. For repertoire sequencing, the TCR beta CDR3 regions were amplified from RNA transcripts. First-round RT-PCR used HTBI primers; second-round multiplex PCR followed. TCRdb re-analysed the multiplex PCR reads in MiXCR, keeping a single row per CDR3 protein. The sample yields roughly 500,000 distinct CDR3 sequences, 13% to 15% seen once. Source material: blood. All receptors come from a woman aged 25 to 45 with Graves' ophthalmopathy.

This clonotype appeared once. The rearrangement links TRBV28 to TRBJ1-6, with D possibly being TRBD1 (5 bases). V lost 6 bases to trimming and J lost 5 bases, with 5 bases between them. This CDR3 contains 12 residues. Germline V gene data show CDR1 as MDHEN and CDR2 as SYDVKM. In nucleotides, the CDR3 is TGTGCCAGCAGGACAGATAATTCACCCCTCCACTTT. Protein product: CASRTDNSPLHF.

This clonotype was recorded at least ten times. The CDR3 here is CASSPRDGSYGYTF. CDR3 DNA sequence: TGCGCCAGCAGCCCTCGGGACGGATCCTATGGCTACACCTTC. V and J are TRBV5-1 and TRBJ1-2, with a tentative D call TRBD1 (5 bases). The CDR3 extends over 14 amino acids. Germline assignment: CDR1 SGHRS and CDR2 YFSETQ. Trimming took off 4 bases at V and 4 bases at J, with 14 bases between the two ends.

This clonotype has only a few counts. V is TRBV11-1 and J is TRBJ2-2, with TRBD1 matching over 9 bases. The germline V gene encodes CDR1 SGHAT and CDR2 FQDESV (reference sequence). The CDR3 consists of 18 residues. Germline trimming cut 4 bases from V and 5 bases from J; bases unmatched to any gene: 14. CDR3 amino acids: CASSYLPPGQGLTGELFF. CDR3 DNA: TGTGCCAGCAGCTACCTTCCACCGGGACAGGGACTTACCGGGGAGCTGTTTTTT.

This clonotype was picked up many times. J is TRBJ1-3 and V is TRBV20-1; D call uncertain. With 6 bases removed from V and 3 bases from J, the gap between germline ends came to 21 bases. The CDR3 spans 16 residues. Germline loops: CDR1 DFQATT, CDR2 SNEGSKA (reference sequence). In DNA form, the CDR3 reads TGCAGTGCCACGCCATTAGGAGGGTTACGTGGAAACACCATATATTTT. Protein sequence: CSATPLGGLRGNTIYF.

The genes are TRBV10-3 and TRBJ2-7; no clear D gene. Per the germline V gene, CDR1 is ENHRY and CDR2 is SYGVKD. The CDR3 spans 13 residues. V lost 0 bases, J lost 4 bases, and 7 bases lay in between. The CDR3 bases are TGTGCCATCAGTGAGTCGGCACAGTACGAGCAGTACTTC. It yields the protein CAISESAQYEQYF.

This clonotype occurred many times. The rearrangement uses TRBV6-5 and TRBJ1-2; 7 bases are shared with TRBD1. Losses at the gene ends were 0 bases for V and 4 bases for J; bases not matched to a gene: 8. Germline values: CDR1 MNHEY, CDR2 SVGAGI. CDR3 length equals 16 residues. The CDR3 region is CASSYSKTGWGYGYTF. The CDR3 region has the DNA TGTGCCAGCAGTTACTCGAAGACAGGGTGGGGCTATGGCTACACCTTC.

This clonotype was found many times. The chain has TRBV6-6 and TRBJ1-1; 7 nucleotides match TRBD1. V trimming: 4 bases; J trimming: 3 bases; junction bases outside the gene matches: 8. The germline gives CDR1 MNHNY, CDR2 SVGAGI (reference sequence). The CDR3 covers 15 residues. The CDR3 protein is CASSFFTTGHTEAFF. DNA for the CDR3: TGTGCCAGCAGTTTCTTTACGACAGGGCACACTGAAGCTTTCTTT.

In its sample, this clonotype was seen many times. The chain combines TRBV27 with TRBJ1-2, with D possibly matching TRBD1 (5 bases). CDR1 and CDR2 from the germline V gene are MNHEY and SMNVEV (reference sequence). With 0 bases removed from V and 3 bases from J, the gap between germline ends came to 11 bases. The CDR3 contains 15 residues. The CDR3 nucleotides are TGTGCCAGCAGTTTATCGGGGGACGTCTACTATGGCTACACCTTC. It is translated as CASSLSGDVYYGYTF.

This clonotype was seen ten or more times. This chain joins TRBV18 and TRBJ2-7; TRBD2 is a possible D gene (5 bases). The CDR3 spans 12 residues. CDR1 and CDR2 from the germline V gene are KGHSH and LQKENI. Trimming left V 5 bases short and J 4 bases short, with 9 bases between. The CDR3 bases are TGTGCCAGCTCAAGGGAGCGGTACGAGCAGTACTTC. Amino acids: CASSRERYEQYF.

This clonotype was observed a handful of times. V is TRBV12-3 or TRBV12-4 and J is TRBJ2-2; 11 bases match TRBD1. This CDR3 is 16 amino acids long. Trimming cost V 5 bases and J 3 bases; bases outside gene matches: 5. CDR3 sequence (DNA): TGTGCCAGCAGTCCAGGGACAGGGGGGGACACCGGGGAGCTGTTTTTT. This translates into CASSPGTGGDTGELFF.

At least ten counts were recorded for this clonotype. The genes are TRBV5-1 and TRBJ1-1; D is uncertain. This CDR3 is built from 17 residues. V shed 4 bases and J shed 1 base, with 20 bases lying between them. Germline CDR1 is SGHRS and CDR2 is YFSETQ. The DNA of the CDR3 is TGCGCCAGCAGCCTGCCGGGATCCGAGAGGCCGAACACTGAAGCTTTCTTT. It specifies CASSLPGSERPNTEAFF. Based on the CDR3 plus reference TRBV5-1 and TRBJ1-1, the full variable domain is KAGVTQTPRYLIKTRGQQVTLSCSPISGHRSVSWYQQTPGQGLQFLFEYFSETQRNKGNFPGRFSGRQFSNSRSEMNVSTLELGDSALYLCASSLPGSERPNTEAFFGQGTRLTVV.

There are many counts of this clonotype. CDR3 residues: CASRTTREGETQYF. The CDR3, as DNA: TGTGCCAGCAGAACCACTAGAGAGGGCGAGACCCAGTACTTC. The genes are TRBV28 and TRBJ2-5, with D perhaps matching TRBD2 (5 bases). The germline V and J ends were trimmed by 6 bases and 5 bases, with 16 bases remaining between them. The CDR3 has 14 amino acids. CDR1 is MDHEN and CDR2 is SYDVKM in the germline V gene.